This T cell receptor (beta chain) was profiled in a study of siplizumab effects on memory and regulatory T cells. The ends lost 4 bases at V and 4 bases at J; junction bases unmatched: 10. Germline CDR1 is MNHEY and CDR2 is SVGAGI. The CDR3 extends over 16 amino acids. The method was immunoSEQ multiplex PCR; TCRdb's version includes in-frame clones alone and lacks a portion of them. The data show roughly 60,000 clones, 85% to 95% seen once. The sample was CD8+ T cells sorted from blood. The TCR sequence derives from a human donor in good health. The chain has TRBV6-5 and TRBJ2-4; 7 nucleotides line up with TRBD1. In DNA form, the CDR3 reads TGTGCCAGCAGTTTTGACAGGGAAGAAGTGAAAAACATTCAGTACTTC. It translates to CASSFDREEVKNIQYF.